This T cell receptor (beta chain) was profiled in a study of CD8+ T cells in alopecia areata. Overall study findings and caveats: Sequencing of scalp samples also captures resident alphabeta T cells of normal skin.

Reverse transcribed after extraction, RNA yielded cDNA as the sequencing template. The method was immunoSEQ multiplex PCR; TCRdb's version includes in-frame clones alone and lacks a portion of them. The sample has 200,000 to 300,000 clones, none seen only once; the top ten hold 1.2%. Cells pooled from cutaneous lymph nodes were sorted on CD4, CD8alpha, NKG2D, NKG2ACE and other markers. Germline V gene data show CDR1 as FNHDT and CDR2 as SITEND (reference sequence). There are 15 residues in the CDR3. V lost 3 bases to trimming and J lost 0 bases; unmatched junction nucleotides: 3. Comments on this clone: Its antigen remains unidentified. The listed genes are named as in mouse. With the read ending 4 residues before the CDR3 end, the germline J gene is used to fill in that end.

The chain recombines TRBV19 with TRBJ2-5; 8 bases are a match to TRBD2. This clonotype was obtained from a C3H/HeJ mouse with alopecia areata. Mice of this strain are of MHC haplotype H2-k. Material for sequencing was CD4+ T cells sorted from a lymph node. CDR3 DNA (partial): TGTGCCAGCAGTAGACTGGGGTTTAACCAAGAC. It yields the protein CASSRLGFNQD. The complete CDR3 protein is CASSRLGFNQDTQYF.